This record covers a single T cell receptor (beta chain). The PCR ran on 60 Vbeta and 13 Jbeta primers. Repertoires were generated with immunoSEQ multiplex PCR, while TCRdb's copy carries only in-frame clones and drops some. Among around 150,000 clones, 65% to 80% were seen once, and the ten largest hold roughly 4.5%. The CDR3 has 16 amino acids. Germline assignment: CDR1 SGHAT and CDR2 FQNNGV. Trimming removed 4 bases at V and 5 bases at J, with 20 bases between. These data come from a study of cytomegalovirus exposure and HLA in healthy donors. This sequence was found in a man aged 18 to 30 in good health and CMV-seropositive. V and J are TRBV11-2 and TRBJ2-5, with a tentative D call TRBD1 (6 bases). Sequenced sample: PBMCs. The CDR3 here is CASSYTLVRGYETQYF. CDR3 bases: TGTGCCAGCAGCTATACCCTGGTTAGGGGGTACGAGACCCAGTACTTC.